Below, 28 T cell receptor beta chains from the same sample are listed, as sequenced in a study of T cell repertoires in cytomegalovirus infection. Which antigens these TCRs recognize remains unknown. In TCRdb, the reads were re-called with MiXCR into one record per CDR3 protein. The sample contains about 920,000 distinct CDR3 sequences, roughly 31% of which appear only once. This material consisted of cultured CD8+ T cells from PBMCs, taken from culture after CMV antigen stimulation. These receptors were collected from a human donor in good health (CMV status not recorded). Some clones in this sample may be carry-over from other donors' samples.

The chain employs TRBV6-6 and TRBJ2-2, with D maybe TRBD2 (7 bases). The germline V gene has CDR1 MNHNY and CDR2 SVGAGI (reference sequence). The CDR3 has 13 residues. V gave up 2 bases and J gave up 10 bases, with 11 bases separating them. The CDR3 here is CASSYGGAEELFF. Written as DNA, the CDR3 is TGTGCCAGCAGTTACGGGGGGGCGGAGGAGCTGTTTTTT.

The J gene is TRBJ2-5, the V gene TRBV28; D call uncertain. The germline V gene encodes CDR1 MDHEN and CDR2 SYDVKM. The CDR3 runs to 13 residues. V gave up 7 bases and J gave up 5 bases, with 14 bases separating them. CDR3 nucleotides: TGTGCCAGCACCCCCGAATGGGTTGAGACCCAGTACTTC. This codes for CASTPEWVETQYF.

This clonotype was observed a few times. The V and J genes are TRBV7-9 and TRBJ2-1; no clear D. Germline lookup yields CDR1 SEHNR and CDR2 FQNEAQ (reference sequence). There are 13 residues in the CDR3. The V and J ends lost 7 bases and 4 bases respectively, with 11 bases between them. For the CDR3, the DNA is TGTGCCAGCACCCCGGACGGTTACAATGAGCAGTTCTTC. This sequence encodes CASTPDGYNEQFF.

This clonotype was counted only a few times. The chain combines TRBV27 with TRBJ1-2; TRBD1 aligns across 7 bases. Germline assignment: CDR1 MNHEY and CDR2 SMNVEV (reference sequence). The ends lost 7 bases at V and 8 bases at J; junction bases unmatched: 16. The CDR3 covers 15 residues. CDR3 region: CASTLIDDRENGYTF. The DNA for the CDR3 is TGTGCCAGCACCCTAATAGACGACAGGGAGAACGGCTACACCTTC.

The chain has TRBV20-1 and TRBJ2-7; weak D call: TRBD1 (6 bases). Trimming removed 0 bases at V and 2 bases at J, with 17 bases between. The CDR3 is 16 amino acids. Germline loops: CDR1 DFQATT, CDR2 SNEGSKA (reference sequence). The CDR3 DNA follows: TGCAGTGCTAGAGATTATCGTGCAGGGGACCCCTACGAGCAGTACTTC. Amino acids: CSARDYRAGDPYEQYF.

This clonotype has a handful of counts. The V call is TRBV7-2, the J call TRBJ1-4; D gene uncertain. The germline V gene has CDR1 SGHTA and CDR2 FQGNSA. The V end lost 5 bases, the J end lost 2 bases, and 12 bases lay between the germline ends. CDR3 size: 15 residues. CDR3 bases: TGTGCCAGCAGCCGAACTTCCGGGACTAATGAAAAACTGTTTTTT. It specifies CASSRTSGTNEKLFF.

This clonotype was recorded once. The V gene is TRBV6-5, the J gene TRBJ1-1, with D maybe TRBD1 (6 bases). The CDR3 sequence is 15 residues long. Germline CDR1 MNHEY, CDR2 SVGAGI. The ends were cut back, 2 bases at V and 5 bases at J, with 15 bases in the middle. CDR3 loop: CASSYADSGVTEAFF. Written as DNA, the CDR3 is TGTGCCAGCAGTTACGCGGACAGTGGGGTAACTGAAGCTTTCTTT.

In this sample, this clonotype turned up once. The chain employs TRBV28 and TRBJ1-1; a possible D gene is TRBD1 (6 bases). V dropped 6 bases and J dropped 10 bases, with 24 bases sitting between them. This CDR3 region has 15 residues. Looked up from germline, CDR1 is MDHEN and CDR2 is SYDVKM. The CDR3 region has the DNA TGTGCCAGCAGCTCACGGCGGACAGCTAAAGGTGGAGCTTTCTTT. Translated: CASSSRRTAKGGAFF.

The chain has TRBV25-1 and TRBJ1-5; 8 nucleotides align to TRBD1. Germline-derived CDR1 and CDR2 are MGHDK and SYGVNS. This CDR3 comprises 18 residues. Germline trimming cut 0 bases from V and 4 bases from J; bases unmatched to any gene: 11. For the CDR3, the DNA is TGTGCCAGCAGTGAATATGAGAGGGGACAGGATGGGAATCAGCCCCAGCATTTT. It specifies CASSEYERGQDGNQPQHF.

This chain links TRBV6-6 with TRBJ1-4; 7 bases are a match to TRBD1. The CDR3 is 15 amino acids. Germline V gene lookup returns CDR1 MNHNY and CDR2 SVGAGI (reference sequence). With 2 bases clipped from V and 2 bases from J, the junction kept 2 bases outside the gene matches. In DNA, the CDR3 is TGTGCCAGCAGTTACCTGGACAGGACTAATGAAAAACTGTTTTTT. Translated, it gives CASSYLDRTNEKLFF.

This clonotype was recorded only once. V and J are TRBV12-3 or TRBV12-4 and TRBJ1-2, with 7 bases lining up with TRBD1. V lost 8 bases to trimming and J lost 1 base; unmatched junction nucleotides: 7. The CDR3 has 14 residues. CDR3 nucleotides: TGTGCCAGCGGGGGACAGTGGGATAACTATGGCTACACCTTC. Amino acids: CASGGQWDNYGYTF.

This clonotype was seen a handful of times. The chain joins TRBV2 to TRBJ2-1, with 10 bases lining up with TRBD2. CDR3 length: 15 residues. Unmatched junction bases numbered 15, after V lost 10 bases and J lost 9 bases. Germline V gene data show CDR1 as SNHLY and CDR2 as FYNNEI. Here the CDR3 reads CAIPLKRGGMGEQFF. CDR3 in DNA: TGTGCCATCCCTTTGAAGCGGGGGGGCATGGGTGAGCAGTTCTTC.

This clonotype was observed a handful of times. V usage is TRBV27 and J usage is TRBJ2-4, with D possibly matching TRBD1 (5 bases). Germline V gene data show CDR1 as MNHEY and CDR2 as SMNVEV (reference sequence). Trimming stripped 5 bases from V and 4 bases from J, with 15 bases between. The CDR3 extends over 15 amino acids. The CDR3 region is CASSPFDSFKNIQYF. The CDR3 DNA reads as TGTGCCAGCAGTCCATTCGACAGCTTTAAAAACATTCAGTACTTC.

The rearrangement uses TRBV6-6 and TRBJ2-7; TRBD2 matches at 8 bases. The germline V gene encodes CDR1 MNHNY and CDR2 SVGAGI (reference sequence). This CDR3 is built from 16 residues. Germline trimming cut 6 bases from V and 2 bases from J; bases unmatched to any gene: 12. CDR3 in DNA: TGTGCCAGCAGCACCGCCGGGGGGGGTAAAACCTACGAGCAGTACGTC. It codes for CASSTAGGGKTYEQYV.

This clonotype was observed a handful of times. V gene TRBV7-8 combines with J gene TRBJ2-3; D tentatively reads TRBD1 or TRBD2 (5 bases each). Trimming took off 5 bases at V and 6 bases at J, with 21 bases between the two ends. Germline CDR1 SGHVS, CDR2 FQNEAQ. The CDR3 loop spans 16 amino acids. The CDR3 nucleotides are TGTGCCAGCAGCCCTGGTAGTCGAGGGACGTTTGATACGCAGTATTTT. Translating gives CASSPGSRGTFDTQYF. The complete variable domain, with remaining parts taken from reference TRBV7-8 and TRBJ2-3, reads GAGVSQSPRYKVAKRGQDVALRCDPISGHVSLFWYQQALGQGPEFLTYFQNEAQLDKSGLPSDRFFAERPEGSVSTLKIQRTQQEDSAVYLCASSPGSRGTFDTQYFGPGTRLTVL.

The V and J genes are TRBV6-1 and TRBJ1-1; D gene unclear. The CDR3 sequence is 15 residues long. V shed 5 bases and J shed 1 base, with 14 bases lying between them. The V gene's germline CDR1 is MNHNS and CDR2 SASEGT. The CDR3, as DNA: TGTGCCAGCAGTTTCGGGATATTTCGGAACACTGAAGCTTTCTTT. Translating gives CASSFGIFRNTEAFF.

This rearrangement joins TRBV12-3 or TRBV12-4 to TRBJ1-1, with D possibly TRBD1 on 5 matching bases. V was shortened by 5 bases and J by 7 bases, with 11 bases between the two germline ends. This CDR3 is built from 12 residues. CDR3 protein: CASSLGRVEAFF. DNA of the CDR3: TGTGCCAGCAGTCTGGGACGGGTTGAAGCTTTCTTT.

This clonotype was detected a few times. The genes are TRBV5-4 and TRBJ2-1, with a possible D match to TRBD1 (7 bases). The CDR3 runs 16 residues. Germline values: CDR1 SGHNT, CDR2 YYREEE (reference sequence). The ends were cut back, 7 bases at V and 4 bases at J, with 21 bases in the middle. CDR3 in amino acids: CASRPRAGQSYNEQFF. CDR3 DNA sequence: TGTGCCAGCCGGCCGAGGGCGGGACAGAGTTACAATGAGCAGTTCTTC.

This clonotype has only a few counts. The chain joins TRBV28 to TRBJ1-5, with D possibly matching TRBD1 (6 bases). CDR1 and CDR2 from the germline V gene are MDHEN and SYDVKM. V was shortened by 10 bases and J by 2 bases, with 15 bases between the two germline ends. The CDR3 is 14 amino acids. The CDR3 protein is CATQGPFGNQPQHF. DNA for the CDR3: TGTGCCACACAGGGTCCTTTCGGCAATCAGCCCCAGCATTTT. Filled out from reference TRBV28 and TRBJ1-5, the complete variable domain reads DVKVTQSSRYLVKRTGEKVFLECVQDMDHENMFWYRQDPGLGLRLIYFSYDVKMKEKGDIPEGYSVSREKKERFSLILESASTNQTSMYLCATQGPFGNQPQHFGDGTRLSIL.

The V and J genes are TRBV27 and TRBJ1-1; D possibly corresponds to TRBD1 (6 bases). The CDR3 runs to 17 residues. Trimming took off 2 bases at V and 1 base at J, with 17 bases between the two ends. The germline V gene has CDR1 MNHEY and CDR2 SMNVEV (reference sequence). The CDR3 DNA reads TGTGCCAGCAGTTTAGTCCCCTCACAGGGACGGAACACTGAAGCTTTCTTT. This gives the protein CASSLVPSQGRNTEAFF.

CDR3: CASSMTVRSEAFF. The CDR3 DNA reads as TGTGCCAGTAGTATGACAGTGAGGTCTGAAGCTTTCTTT. This rearrangement joins TRBV19 to TRBJ1-1; perhaps TRBD1 as D (5 bases). The ends were cut back, 3 bases at V and 6 bases at J, with 11 bases in the middle. The CDR3 is 13 residues long. Germline V lookup: CDR1 LNHDA, CDR2 SQIVND (reference sequence).

V and J are TRBV9 and TRBJ2-3; TRBD2 matches at 11 bases. In germline, CDR1 is SGDLS, CDR2 YYNGEE. There are 17 residues in the CDR3. J gave up 1 base and V 4 bases, and 8 bases lay outside the gene matches. The DNA of the CDR3 is TGTGCCAGCAGCTCACGACTAGCGGGGCTTCGCACAGATACGCAGTATTTT. Translating it yields CASSSRLAGLRTDTQYF.

This clonotype has a handful of counts. The chain couples TRBV6-1 to TRBJ2-3; D uncertain. Germline V CDR1 and CDR2: MNHNS, SASEGT. V was pared by 5 bases and J by 2 bases, with 14 bases between. This CDR3 has 15 residues. CDR3 amino acids: CASSSDIIYTDTQYF. The CDR3 coding sequence is TGTGCCAGCAGTTCCGACATCATCTACACAGATACGCAGTATTTT.

This clonotype was detected a few times. The V and J genes are TRBV19 and TRBJ2-1, with D tentatively TRBD1 or TRBD2 (6 bases each). Germline CDR1 and CDR2: LNHDA and SQIVND (reference sequence). The CDR3 spans 16 residues. The ends were cut back, 7 bases at V and 2 bases at J, with 18 bases in the middle. The CDR3 sequence: CASTDAGGGTYNEQFF. The CDR3 nucleotides are TGTGCCAGTACCGATGCTGGAGGGGGGACCTACAATGAGCAGTTCTTC.

There are a few counts of this clonotype. This chain connects TRBV12-3 or TRBV12-4 to TRBJ1-1, with D maybe TRBD1 (5 bases). This CDR3 region has 14 residues. The ends were cut back, 5 bases at V and 1 base at J, with 11 bases in the middle. CDR3 coding DNA: TGTGCCAGCAGTCCCGACGGGACGAACACTGAAGCTTTCTTT. Translating it yields CASSPDGTNTEAFF.

This clonotype has a handful of counts. The rearrangement joins TRBV7-4 to TRBJ1-6; D is perhaps TRBD1 (6 bases). The germline V gene encodes CDR1 SGHVT and CDR2 SQSDAQ. Between the trimmed V and J ends, which lost 3 bases and 9 bases, there was a span of 15 bases. The CDR3 has 15 amino acids. CDR3: CASSLGTSHPSPLHF. CDR3 nucleotide sequence: TGTGCCAGCAGCTTGGGGACATCACATCCTTCACCCCTCCACTTT.

The chain employs TRBV27 and TRBJ1-2; 10 nucleotides agree with TRBD1. Trimming at V came to 4 bases and at J to 8 bases, leaving 10 bases not matched to a gene. CDR3 length: 15 residues. Germline CDR1 reads MNHEY; CDR2 reads SMNVEV (reference sequence). CDR3 DNA: TGTGCCAGCAGTTCCGAAGACAGGGGGCCCATGGGCTACACCTTC. This gives the protein CASSSEDRGPMGYTF.

This clonotype showed up just a few times. The rearrangement joins TRBV6-1 to TRBJ1-5; 7 bases agree with TRBD1. V shed 0 bases and J 0 bases; nucleotides not matched to a gene: 5. Germline CDR1 and CDR2: MNHNS and SASEGT. The CDR3 has 17 residues. The chain's CDR3 is CASSEARTGVSNQPQHF. The CDR3 DNA is TGTGCCAGCAGTGAAGCGCGAACAGGGGTTAGCAATCAGCCCCAGCATTTT.